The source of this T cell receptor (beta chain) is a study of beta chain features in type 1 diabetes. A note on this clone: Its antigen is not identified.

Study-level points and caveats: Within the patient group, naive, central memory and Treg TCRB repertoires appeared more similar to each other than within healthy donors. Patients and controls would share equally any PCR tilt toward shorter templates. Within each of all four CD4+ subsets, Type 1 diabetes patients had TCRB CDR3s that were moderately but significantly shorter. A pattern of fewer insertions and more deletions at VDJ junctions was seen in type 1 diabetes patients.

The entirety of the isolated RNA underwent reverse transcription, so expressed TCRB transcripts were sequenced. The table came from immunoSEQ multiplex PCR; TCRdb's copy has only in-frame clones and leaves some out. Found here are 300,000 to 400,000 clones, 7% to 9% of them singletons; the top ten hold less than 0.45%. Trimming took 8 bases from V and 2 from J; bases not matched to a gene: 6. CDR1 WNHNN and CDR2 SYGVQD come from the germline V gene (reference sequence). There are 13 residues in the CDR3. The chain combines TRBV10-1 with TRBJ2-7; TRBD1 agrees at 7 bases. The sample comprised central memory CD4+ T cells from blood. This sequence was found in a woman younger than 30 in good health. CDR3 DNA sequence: TGCGCCAGCTCCGGACAGGAGGCCTACGAGCAGTACTTC. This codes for CASSGQEAYEQYF.